The source of this T cell receptor beta chain is a study of cytomegalovirus exposure and HLA in healthy donors. Turning to the study itself: The roughly 120 validation repertoires, a later analysis reported, used the same platform as the roughly 710 first-cohort repertoires.

Worth noting for this clone: Its antigen is currently unknown.

Study outcomes and limitations: The study found most TCR sequences rare, yet found some public TCRs in many donors. It was found in a later analysis that first-cohort TCR clusters tended to co-occur in the 120 validation repertoires.

TCRdb keeps only in-frame clones here, not all; method: immunoSEQ multiplex PCR. This sample has fewer than 120,000 clones, with approximately 90% found just once. V gave up 4 bases and J gave up 4 bases; unmatched junction bases: 6. CDR3 size: 14 residues. Germline lookup yields CDR1 MDHEN and CDR2 SYDVKM. V and J are TRBV28 and TRBJ1-2, with TRBD1 matching over 7 bases. The sequenced material came from PBMCs. This clonotype was sampled from a woman between 18 and 30 years old in good health and CMV-seronegative. For the CDR3, the DNA is TGTGCCAGCAGTTCGGGACAGCTAACCTATGGCTACACCTTC. It specifies CASSSGQLTYGYTF.